This T cell receptor beta chain is from a study of brain T cells in children with intractable seizures. Study findings and constraints: Clones missing pre-surgery may reflect undersampling of that blood sample. Patients' HCMV serostatus was unknown; virus specificity rests on CDR3 similarity alone.

Comment on this clone: The antigen remains unidentified.

This CDR3 is built from 16 residues. The V end lost 6 bases, the J end lost 6 bases, and 21 bases lay between the germline ends. Germline V CDR1 and CDR2: SGHRS, YFSETQ. The data were produced by immunoSEQ multiplex PCR, yet TCRdb's version contains in-frame clones alone and is incomplete. The sample holds approximately 330,000 clones; nearly 95% are singletons and the top ten take 4.5% to 7%. Sample time point: blood from clinic visit 5 months post-surgery; TSC patient then seizure free. Surgery cases with the highest brain T cell transcript signatures were chosen for sequencing. Pre-surgery treatment included at least one anti-epileptic drug.

The TCR comes from a boy under two years old with tuberous sclerosis and intractable seizures. Here the sequenced sample was peripheral blood, taken less than 6 months after surgery. The V call is TRBV5-1, the J call TRBJ2-2; tentatively, D is TRBD2 (6 bases). The CDR3 nucleotides are TGCGCCAGCATCGATCGGGTGGAGGGTACCCCCGGGGAGCTGTTTTTT. Protein sequence: CASIDRVEGTPGELFF. Combining the CDR3 with reference TRBV5-1 and TRBJ2-2 gives the whole variable domain KAGVTQTPRYLIKTRGQQVTLSCSPISGHRSVSWYQQTPGQGLQFLFEYFSETQRNKGNFPGRFSGRQFSNSRSEMNVSTLELGDSALYLCASIDRVEGTPGELFFGEGSRLTVL.